Detailed here is one T cell receptor (beta chain). No antigen is known for it. Within one base of it there is no much larger clone, and no base qualities were kept. This record comes from a study of blood T cell repertoires in COVID-19 (TCRdb year 2020). With respect to the entire study: Samples from collaborators originated in the United States, Italy and Spain and spanned both the acute and convalescent phases of COVID-19. The material from the prospective study consisted of cDNA or gDNA derived from T cells, B-cell-depleted T cells, or PBMCs. Deeply sampled blood TCRbeta repertoires from subjects exposed to, actively infected with, or recovered from COVID-19 were included in the dataset. The repertoires were made available in a free public database intended to serve as a resource for research on the immune response to SARS-CoV-2. Samples came from the ongoing ImmuneRACE study (first 160 participants) plus 1,254 subjects from 6 global collaborators. Sample metadata almost always included a de-identified subject ID, COVID-19 status, age in years and sex. HLA class I and class II types, where available, came from metadata supplied by the sample provider rather than from assay-based typing.

TCRbeta CDR3 regions were amplified from genomic DNA by means of the immunoSEQ Assay, a bias-controlled multiplex PCR. As for the authors' bioinformatics: The number of nucleated cells in each sample was estimated from the amplification of reference gene primers within the assay. Sequence reads were collapsed and filtered to measure the absolute abundance of every unique TCRbeta CDR3 rearrangement. For each sample, productive Simpson clonality was calculated as the square root of Simpson's diversity index across productive rearrangements. The source is immuneACCESS, and TCRdb retained only in-frame sequences with V and J called. Part of the clones is not carried over; for the studies checked, unresolved V genes explain less than half of this, and the remainder is unexplained. The DNA was the basis for D and trimming; V, J and clone size are from that table. The sample profile shows about 170,000 clones; 84% of them were found once. The biggest ten clones account for roughly 7.1% of the sample.

Results the study describes overall, beyond this receptor: Clinical and demographic metadata were provided uncurated, with the amount varying by source and participant.

Germline trimming amounts to 3 bases on V and 9 bases on J, with 7 as the count of junction bases outside the gene matches. Including the terminal cysteine and phenylalanine, the CDR3 comprises 14 residues. Only the CDR3 DNA is retained, 42 bases long and in frame from the first base. The germline V gene (reference sequence) specifies LNHDA as CDR1 and SQIVND as CDR2. Samples from volunteer blood donors who had recovered from COVID-19 were contributed by a second Seattle source. Collaborating institutions collected whole blood in K2EDTA tubes following their own protocols. For TCRbeta analysis, collaborators shipped samples in one of three forms: frozen whole blood, isolated PBMCs, or DNA extracted from either of those sample types.

The receptor's source is a man aged 40-50 years who had recovered from COVID-19. The chain is made from TRBV19 and TRBJ2-1, and TRBD1 matches 8 of the central bases. Input material: peripheral blood. The bases read TGTGCCAGTAGTATTCGGACAGGGTTCGGTGAGCAGTTCTTC. Its product reads: CASSIRTGFGEQFF.